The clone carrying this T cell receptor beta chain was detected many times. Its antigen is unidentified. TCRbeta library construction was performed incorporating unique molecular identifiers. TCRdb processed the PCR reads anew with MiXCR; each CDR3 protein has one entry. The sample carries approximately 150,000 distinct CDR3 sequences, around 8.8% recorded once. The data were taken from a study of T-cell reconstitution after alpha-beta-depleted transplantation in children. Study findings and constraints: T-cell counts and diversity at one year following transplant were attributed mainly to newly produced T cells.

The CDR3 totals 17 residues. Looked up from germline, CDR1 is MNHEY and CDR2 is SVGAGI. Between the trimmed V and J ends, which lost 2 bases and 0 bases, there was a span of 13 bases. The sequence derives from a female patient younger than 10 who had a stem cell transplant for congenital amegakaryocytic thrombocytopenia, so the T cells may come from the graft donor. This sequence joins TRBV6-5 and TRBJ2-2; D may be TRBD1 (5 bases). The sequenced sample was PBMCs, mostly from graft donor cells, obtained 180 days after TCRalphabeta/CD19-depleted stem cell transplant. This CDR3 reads CASSYPSTVPNTGELFF. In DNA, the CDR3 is TGTGCCAGCAGTTACCCATCGACAGTCCCGAACACCGGGGAGCTGTTTTTT.